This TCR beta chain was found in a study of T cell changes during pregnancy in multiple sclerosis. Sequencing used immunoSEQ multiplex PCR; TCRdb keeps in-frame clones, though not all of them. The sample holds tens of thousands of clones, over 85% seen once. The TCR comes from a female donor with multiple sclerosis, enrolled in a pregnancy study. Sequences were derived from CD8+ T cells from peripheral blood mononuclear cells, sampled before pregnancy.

As DNA, the CDR3 is TGCAGCGTTGTTGGAGCCGAGTCAGGAAACACCATATATTTT. This translates into CSVVGAESGNTIYF. The rearrangement joins TRBV29-1 to TRBJ1-3; D is unclear. V lost 4 bases and J 4 bases, leaving 14 bases between the germline ends. CDR1 and CDR2 (germline): SQVTM, ANQGSEA. This CDR3 is 14 amino acids long.